This T cell receptor (beta chain) originates from a study of blood T cell repertoires in COVID-19. Trimming stripped 7 bases from V and 0 bases from J, with 9 bases between. Per germline, CDR1 MNHEY and CDR2 SVGAGI. The CDR3 is 13 residues long. Produced via immunoSEQ multiplex PCR; TCRdb's table is partial and in-frame only. The sample includes 250,000 to 300,000 clones, roughly 80% seen only once; the top ten take around 4%. Sequencing was performed on peripheral blood. The TCR comes from a man between 60 and 75 years old with acute or convalescent COVID-19. V is TRBV6-5 and J is TRBJ1-2; TRBD1 might be the D (6 bases). The CDR3 sequence is CASNRAPNYGYTF. CDR3 bases: TGTGCCAGCAACAGGGCACCTAACTATGGCTACACCTTC.